This TCR beta chain was identified during a study of CD8+ T cells in alopecia areata. The overall study: Tofacitinib lasted 6 to 18 months, then 6 months off drug.

Sequencing templates came from extracted RNA that was reverse transcribed into cDNA. Method: immunoSEQ multiplex PCR; TCRdb's copy keeps in-frame clones and lacks some. The repertoire consists of approximately 200,000 clones, with roughly three fifths occurring once and the leading ten covering around 0.69%. Sample treatment: oral pan-JAK inhibitor, 5-10 mg twice daily. The source material was CD4+ T cells sorted from blood, sampled at week 4, from a patient treated with tofacitinib. The receptor's source is a human donor with alopecia areata.

The CDR3 region is CASSPDRGNYGYTF. The CDR3 DNA sequence: TGTGCCAGCTCACCCGACAGGGGGAACTATGGCTACACCTTC. This chain joins TRBV18 and TRBJ1-2; TRBD1 matches at 9 bases. With 3 bases clipped from V and 2 bases from J, the junction kept 1 base outside the gene matches. CDR1 KGHSH and CDR2 LQKENI come from the germline V gene. There are 14 residues in the CDR3.